The clone carrying this T cell receptor beta chain has more than one count but fewer than ten. Its antigen is not known. This specimen belongs to a study of STAT5B mutations in CD4+ large granular lymphocyte leukemia. Study information: The CDR3 'QG' motif was associated with a particular HLA allele among healthy donors.

The CDR3 spans 15 residues. V shed 1 base and J shed 1 base, with 10 bases lying between them. From germline, CDR1 is SEHNR and CDR2 FQNEAQ (reference sequence). Study-wide results and limits: Main leukemic clonotypes were patient-specific, but more than 20% appeared at low frequency elsewhere. CD4-sorted patient repertoires seemed more clonal than healthy CD4+ repertoires.

This was a survey-level run. Profiling relied on immunoSEQ multiplex PCR, and the TCRdb table lists in-frame clones only, not all of them. The data contain more than 30,000 clones, around 76% of them singletons. This TCR was sampled from a human donor in good health. V is TRBV7-9 and J is TRBJ1-1; D uncertain. The source material was CD4+ T cells from blood buffy coats. The CDR3 coding sequence is TGTGCCAGCAGCTTAGGGGCAGGATGGAACACTGAAGCTTTCTTT. It yields the protein CASSLGAGWNTEAFF.